One T cell receptor (beta chain) is described in this entry. The antigen is not known. The data originate from a study of shared clonotypes between healthy human individuals. Study summary: The plates for each donor numbered three CD4 naive, three CD4 memory, two CD8 naive and one CD8 memory. Findings of the study overall: Genetic and exposure-history diversity was limited by the small donor number.

At the deep level, the assay was run. TCRdb's table, derived via immunoSEQ multiplex PCR, lists solely in-frame clones and lacks some. The table includes approximately 2,000,000 clones, about nine tenths detected once. Memory CD4+ cells were the fraction left after CD45RA+ naive selection. Sequencing used naive CD4+ T cells from PBMCs. As to subset: CD45RA+ positively selected. This TCR came from a man between 18 and 35 years old in good health. Some clones in this sample may be carry-over from other donors' samples.

This CDR3 reads CASSMKVGSSGYTF. CDR3 bases: TGTGCCAGTAGTATGAAAGTGGGGAGTAGTGGCTACACCTTC. The chain is built from TRBV19 and TRBJ1-2; D call uncertain. V shed 3 bases and J shed 7 bases, with 15 bases lying between them. Germline V lookup: CDR1 LNHDA, CDR2 SQIVND (reference sequence). The length of the CDR3 is 14 residues.